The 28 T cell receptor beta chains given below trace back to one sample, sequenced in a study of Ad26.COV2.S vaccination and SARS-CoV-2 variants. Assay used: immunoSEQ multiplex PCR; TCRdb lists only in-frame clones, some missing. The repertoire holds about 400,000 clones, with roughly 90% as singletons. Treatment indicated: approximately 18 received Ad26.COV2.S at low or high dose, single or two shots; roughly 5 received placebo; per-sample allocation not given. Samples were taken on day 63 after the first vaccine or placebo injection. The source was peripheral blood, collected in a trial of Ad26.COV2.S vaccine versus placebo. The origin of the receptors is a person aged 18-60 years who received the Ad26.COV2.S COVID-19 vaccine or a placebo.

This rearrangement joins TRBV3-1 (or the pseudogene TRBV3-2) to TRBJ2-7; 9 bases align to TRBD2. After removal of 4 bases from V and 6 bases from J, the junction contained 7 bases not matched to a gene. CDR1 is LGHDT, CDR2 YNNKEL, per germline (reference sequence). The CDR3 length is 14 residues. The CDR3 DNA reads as TGTGCCAGCAGCCGCGGGAGGGCCGTGACCGAGCAGTACTTC. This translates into CASSRGRAVTEQYF.

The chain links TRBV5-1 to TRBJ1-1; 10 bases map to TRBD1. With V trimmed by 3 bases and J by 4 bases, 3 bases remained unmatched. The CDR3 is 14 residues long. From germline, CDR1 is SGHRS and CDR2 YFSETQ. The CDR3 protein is CASSYRDRGTEAFF. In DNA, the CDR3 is TGCGCCAGCAGCTACCGGGACAGGGGCACTGAAGCTTTCTTT.

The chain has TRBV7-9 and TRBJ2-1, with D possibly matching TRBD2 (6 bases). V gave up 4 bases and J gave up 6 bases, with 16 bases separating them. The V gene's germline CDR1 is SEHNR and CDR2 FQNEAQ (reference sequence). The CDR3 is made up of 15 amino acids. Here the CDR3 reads CASSSPRDFSNEQFF. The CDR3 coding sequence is TGTGCCAGCAGCTCCCCCCGGGACTTCTCCAATGAGCAGTTCTTC.

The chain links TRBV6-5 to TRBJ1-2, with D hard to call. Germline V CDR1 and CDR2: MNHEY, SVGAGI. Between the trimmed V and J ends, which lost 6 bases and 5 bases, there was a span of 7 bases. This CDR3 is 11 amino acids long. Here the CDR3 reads CASSLIYGYTF. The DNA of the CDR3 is TGTGCCAGCAGCCTCATTTATGGCTACACCTTC.

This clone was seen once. CDR3 in amino acids: CASSLEQGWYEQYF. The CDR3 bases are TGTGCCAGCAGCTTAGAACAGGGTTGGTACGAGCAGTACTTC. The chain carries TRBV11-2 and TRBJ2-7, with D possibly matching TRBD1 (6 bases). CDR3 length: 14 amino acids. The germline gives CDR1 SGHAT, CDR2 FQNNGV. Trimming took off 0 bases at V and 4 bases at J, with 10 bases between the two ends.

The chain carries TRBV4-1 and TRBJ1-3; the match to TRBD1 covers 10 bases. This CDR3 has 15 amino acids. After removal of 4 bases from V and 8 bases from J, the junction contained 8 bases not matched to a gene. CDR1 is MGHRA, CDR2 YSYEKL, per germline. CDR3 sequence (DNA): TGCGCCAGCAGCCGTACCGGGACAGGGGAATACACCATATATTTT. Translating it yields CASSRTGTGEYTIYF.

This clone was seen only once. DNA for the CDR3: TGTGCCAGTAGAAAACAGCCGGGACAGCGGAACACTGAAGCTTTCTTT. Translated, it gives CASRKQPGQRNTEAFF. The J gene is TRBJ1-1, the V gene TRBV19; TRBD1 matches 7 bases. Germline V gene sequence: CDR1 LNHDA, CDR2 SQIVND (reference sequence). V gave up 6 bases and J gave up 1 base; unmatched junction bases: 11. This CDR3 spans 16 amino acids. The complete variable domain, with remaining parts taken from reference TRBV19 and TRBJ1-1, reads DGGITQSPKYLFRKEGQNVTLSCEQNLNHDAMYWYRQDPGQGLRLIYYSQIVNDFQKGDIAEGYSVSREKKESFPLTVTSAQKNPTAFYLCASRKQPGQRNTEAFFGQGTRLTVV.

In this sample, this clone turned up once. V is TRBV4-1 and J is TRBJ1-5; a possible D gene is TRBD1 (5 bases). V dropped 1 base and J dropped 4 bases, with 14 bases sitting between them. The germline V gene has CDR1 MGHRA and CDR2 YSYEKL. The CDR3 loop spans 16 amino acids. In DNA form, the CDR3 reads TGCGCCAGCAGCCAAGCTGGGGGAAGGAGGAATCAGCCCCAGCATTTT. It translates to CASSQAGGRRNQPQHF.

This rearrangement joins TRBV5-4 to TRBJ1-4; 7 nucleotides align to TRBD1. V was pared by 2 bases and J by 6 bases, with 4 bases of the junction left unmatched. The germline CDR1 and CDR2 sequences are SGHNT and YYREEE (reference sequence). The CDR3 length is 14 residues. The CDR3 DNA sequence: TGTGCCAGCAGCTTAAATACAGGGGATGAAAAACTGTTTTTT. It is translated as CASSLNTGDEKLFF.

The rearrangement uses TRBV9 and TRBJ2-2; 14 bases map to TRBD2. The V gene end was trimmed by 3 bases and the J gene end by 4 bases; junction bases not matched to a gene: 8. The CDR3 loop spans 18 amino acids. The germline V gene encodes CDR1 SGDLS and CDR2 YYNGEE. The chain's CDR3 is CASSALGGLAGVTGELFF. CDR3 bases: TGTGCCAGCAGCGCACTAGGGGGACTAGCGGGAGTCACCGGGGAGCTGTTTTTT.

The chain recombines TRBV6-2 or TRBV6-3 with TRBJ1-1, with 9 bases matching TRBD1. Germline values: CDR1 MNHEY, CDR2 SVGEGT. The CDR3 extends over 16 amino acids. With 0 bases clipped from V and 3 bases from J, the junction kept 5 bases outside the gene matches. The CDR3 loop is CASSYSGQGGHTEAFF. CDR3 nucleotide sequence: TGTGCCAGCAGTTACTCGGGACAGGGAGGGCACACTGAAGCTTTCTTT.

The CDR3 coding sequence is TGTGCCAGCAGCTTAATAGCGAGGAACACCGGGGAGCTGTTTTTT. Translation gives CASSLIARNTGELFF. The rearrangement uses TRBV11-3 and TRBJ2-2, with D possibly being TRBD2 (5 bases). The germline V gene has CDR1 SGHNT and CDR2 YENEEA. The CDR3 totals 15 residues. Trimming took 2 bases from V and 1 from J, leaving 8 bases between them. Together with reference TRBV11-3 and TRBJ2-2, the CDR3 gives the full variable domain: EAGVVQSPRYKIIEKKQPVAFWCNPISGHNTLYWYLQNLGQGPELLIRYENEEAVDDSQLPKDRFSAERLKGVDSTLKIQPAELGDSAVYLCASSLIARNTGELFFGEGSRLTVL.

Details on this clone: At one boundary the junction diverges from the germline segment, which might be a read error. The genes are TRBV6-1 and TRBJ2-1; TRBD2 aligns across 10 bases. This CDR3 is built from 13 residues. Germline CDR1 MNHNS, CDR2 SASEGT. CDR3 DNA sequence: TGTGCCAGCAGTCAAGCGGGAGGGGATGAGCAGTTCTTC. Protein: CASSQAGGDEQFF.

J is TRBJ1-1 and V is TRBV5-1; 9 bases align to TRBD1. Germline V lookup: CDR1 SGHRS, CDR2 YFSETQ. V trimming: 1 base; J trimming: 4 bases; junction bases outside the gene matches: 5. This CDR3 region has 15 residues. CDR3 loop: CASSLSGQGTTEAFF. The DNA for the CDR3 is TGCGCCAGCAGCTTGAGCGGACAGGGGACCACTGAAGCTTTCTTT.

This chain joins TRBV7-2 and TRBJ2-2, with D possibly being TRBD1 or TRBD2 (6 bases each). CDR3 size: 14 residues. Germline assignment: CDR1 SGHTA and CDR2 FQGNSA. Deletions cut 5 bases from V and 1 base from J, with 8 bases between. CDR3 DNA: TGTGCCAGCAGCGCGGGACAGAACACCGGGGAGCTGTTTTTT. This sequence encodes CASSAGQNTGELFF.

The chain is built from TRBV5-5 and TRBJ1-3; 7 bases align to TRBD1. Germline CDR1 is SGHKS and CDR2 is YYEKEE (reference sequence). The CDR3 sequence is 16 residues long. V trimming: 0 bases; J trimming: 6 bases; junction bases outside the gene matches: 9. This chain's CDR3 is CASSLEGRQGANTIYF. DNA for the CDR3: TGTGCCAGCAGCTTGGAGGGAAGACAGGGTGCAAACACCATATATTTT.

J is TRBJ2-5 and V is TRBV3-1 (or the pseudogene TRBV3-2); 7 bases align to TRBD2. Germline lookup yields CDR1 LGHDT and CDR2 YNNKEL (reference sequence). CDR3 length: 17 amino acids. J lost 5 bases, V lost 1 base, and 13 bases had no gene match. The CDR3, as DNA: TGTGCCAGCAGCCAAGGAGCCGCTAGCGGAGGTGGGGAGACCCAGTACTTC. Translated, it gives CASSQGAASGGGETQYF.

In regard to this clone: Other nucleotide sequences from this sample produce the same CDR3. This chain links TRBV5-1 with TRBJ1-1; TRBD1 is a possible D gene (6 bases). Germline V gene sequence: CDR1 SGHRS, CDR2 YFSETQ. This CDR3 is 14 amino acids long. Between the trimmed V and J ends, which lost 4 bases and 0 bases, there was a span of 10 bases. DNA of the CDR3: TGCGCCAGCAGCCTGGACAGTTTGAACACTGAAGCTTTCTTT. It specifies CASSLDSLNTEAFF. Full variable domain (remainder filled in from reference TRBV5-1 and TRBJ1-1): KAGVTQTPRYLIKTRGQQVTLSCSPISGHRSVSWYQQTPGQGLQFLFEYFSETQRNKGNFPGRFSGRQFSNSRSEMNVSTLELGDSALYLCASSLDSLNTEAFFGQGTRLTVV.

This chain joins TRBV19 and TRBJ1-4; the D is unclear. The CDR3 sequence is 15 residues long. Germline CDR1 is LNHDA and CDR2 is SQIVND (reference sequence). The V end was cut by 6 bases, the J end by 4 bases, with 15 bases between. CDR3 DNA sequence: TGTGCCAGTAGCAAGAGCTGGGCGCGTAATGAAAAACTGTTTTTT. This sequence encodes CASSKSWARNEKLFF.

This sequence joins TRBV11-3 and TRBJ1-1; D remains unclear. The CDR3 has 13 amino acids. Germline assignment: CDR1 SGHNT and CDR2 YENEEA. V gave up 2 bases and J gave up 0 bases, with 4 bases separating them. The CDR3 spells CASSLFMNTEAFF. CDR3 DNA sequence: TGTGCCAGCAGCTTATTCATGAACACTGAAGCTTTCTTT.

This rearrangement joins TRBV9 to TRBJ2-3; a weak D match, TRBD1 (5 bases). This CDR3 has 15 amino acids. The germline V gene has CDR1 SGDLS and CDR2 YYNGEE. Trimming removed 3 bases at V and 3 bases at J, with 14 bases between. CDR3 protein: CASSDRTPGTDTQYF. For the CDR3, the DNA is TGTGCCAGCAGCGACAGAACCCCAGGGACAGATACGCAGTATTTT.

CDR3 region: CSVERREGPRETQYF. CDR3 sequence (DNA): TGCAGCGTTGAGCGGCGGGAGGGCCCGAGAGAGACCCAGTACTTC. The V and J genes are TRBV29-1 and TRBJ2-5; 9 bases align to TRBD2. Germline lookup yields CDR1 SQVTM and CDR2 ANQGSEA. V was clipped by 3 bases and J by 4 bases; unmatched bases: 9. This CDR3 region has 15 residues.

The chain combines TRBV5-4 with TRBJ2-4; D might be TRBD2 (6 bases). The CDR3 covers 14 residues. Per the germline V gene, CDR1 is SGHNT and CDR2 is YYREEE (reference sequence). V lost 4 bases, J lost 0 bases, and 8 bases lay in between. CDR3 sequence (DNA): TGTGCCAGCAGCCAGGAGGGAGCCAAAAACATTCAGTACTTC. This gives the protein CASSQEGAKNIQYF.

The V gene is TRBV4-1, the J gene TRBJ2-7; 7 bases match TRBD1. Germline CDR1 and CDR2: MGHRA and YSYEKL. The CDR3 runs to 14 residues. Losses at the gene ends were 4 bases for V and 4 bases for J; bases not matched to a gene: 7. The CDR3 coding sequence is TGCGCCAGCAGCCTTCCGGGACAGCCATACGAGCAGTACTTC. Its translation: CASSLPGQPYEQYF.

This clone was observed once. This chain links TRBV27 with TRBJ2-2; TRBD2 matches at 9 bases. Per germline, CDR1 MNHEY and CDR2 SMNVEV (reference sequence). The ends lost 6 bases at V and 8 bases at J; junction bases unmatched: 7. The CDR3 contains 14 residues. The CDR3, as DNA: TGTGCCAGCAGCTATAGCGGGAGTCCTGGGGAGCTGTTTTTT. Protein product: CASSYSGSPGELFF.

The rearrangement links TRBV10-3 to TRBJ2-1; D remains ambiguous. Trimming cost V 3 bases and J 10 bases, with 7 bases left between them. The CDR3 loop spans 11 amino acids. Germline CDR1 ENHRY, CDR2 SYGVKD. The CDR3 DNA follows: TGTGCCATCAGTGACCTAGGGGAGCAGTTCTTC. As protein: CAISDLGEQFF.

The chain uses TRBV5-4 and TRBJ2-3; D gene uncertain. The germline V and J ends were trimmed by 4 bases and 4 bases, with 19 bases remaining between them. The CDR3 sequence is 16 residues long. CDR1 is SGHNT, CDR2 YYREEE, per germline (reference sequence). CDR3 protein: CASSLRTDGRSDTQYF. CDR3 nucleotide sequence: TGTGCCAGCAGCCTCCGAACGGATGGGCGGTCAGATACGCAGTATTTT. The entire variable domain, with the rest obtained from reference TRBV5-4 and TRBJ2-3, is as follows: ETGVTQSPTHLIKTRGQQVTLRCSSQSGHNTVSWYQQALGQGPQFIFQYYREEENGRGNFPPRFSGLQFPNYSSELNVNALELDDSALYLCASSLRTDGRSDTQYFGPGTRLTVL.

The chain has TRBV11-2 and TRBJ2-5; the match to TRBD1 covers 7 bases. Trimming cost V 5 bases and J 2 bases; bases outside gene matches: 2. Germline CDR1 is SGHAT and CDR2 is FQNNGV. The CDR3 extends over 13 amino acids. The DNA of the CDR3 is TGTGCCAGCAGCACAGGGGTTCAAGAGACCCAGTACTTC. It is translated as CASSTGVQETQYF.